This TCR beta chain emerged from a study of T cell repertoires in cytomegalovirus infection. Study-wide context: Recently identified HLA-C-restricted CMV epitopes were used, and well-studied HLA-B-restricted CMV epitopes were used as well. Through public TCR beta signatures, both CMV infection and matching HLA type were indicated. Study-wide points: Cumulative frequency (of public TCR beta family members) identified carriers of CMV plus the relevant HLA. Dominating the ex vivo response were TCR beta clonotypes that were CMV-specific and HLA-C-restricted.

V shed 0 bases and J 4 bases; nucleotides not matched to a gene: 6. This CDR3 contains 16 residues. Germline CDR1 SGHTA, CDR2 FQGNSA. TCRdb fed the reads into MiXCR, producing one record per CDR3 protein. The sample yields approximately 310,000 distinct CDR3 sequences, approximately 25% seen once. About this clonotype: Its antigen is unknown.

The chain is built from TRBV7-2 and TRBJ2-3; TRBD2 matches at 8 bases. The receptor was isolated from a human donor in good health (CMV status not recorded). Some clones in this sample may be carry-over from other donors' samples. The source material was cultured PBMCs, sampled from culture after CMV antigen stimulation. The CDR3 spells CASSLAGSGRSDTQYF. As DNA, the CDR3 is TGTGCCAGCAGCTTAGCAGGCAGCGGGAGATCAGATACGCAGTATTTT.